Following are 21 T cell receptor beta chains from one sample sequenced in a study of shared clonotypes between healthy human individuals. Assay: immunoSEQ multiplex PCR; the TCRdb copy retains only in-frame clones and omits some. The sample lists about 380,000 clones, 90% to 98% occurring once. What was sequenced was memory CD8+ T cells sorted from blood. The subset here: CD45RO+ cells pooled with CCR7-negative TemRA cells. The source is a man aged 25-45 years in good health.

The CDR3 here is CASKRQGPYEQYF. CDR3 nucleotide sequence: TGTGCCAGCAAACGACAGGGCCCCTACGAGCAGTACTTC. The chain carries TRBV27 and TRBJ2-7; 7 nucleotides line up with TRBD1. The length of the CDR3 is 13 residues. Germline loops: CDR1 MNHEY, CDR2 SMNVEV (reference sequence). V lost 7 bases to trimming and J lost 2 bases; unmatched junction nucleotides: 5.

The V call is TRBV6-5, the J call TRBJ2-4, with TRBD1 identical over 7 bases. The CDR3 has 14 residues. The germline V gene has CDR1 MNHEY and CDR2 SVGAGI. V was clipped by 6 bases and J by 6 bases; unmatched bases: 8. This CDR3 is CASSSTGLRNIQYF. DNA for the CDR3: TGTGCCAGCAGCTCGACAGGGTTGCGAAACATTCAGTACTTC.

The V gene is TRBV9, the J gene TRBJ1-3; no clear D gene. V was shortened by 0 bases and J by 0 bases, with 16 bases between the two germline ends. Germline values: CDR1 SGDLS, CDR2 YYNGEE. The CDR3 runs 18 residues. CDR3 DNA: TGTGCCAGCAGCGTAGCTCTTGTAGGCGGTCCCTCTGGAAACACCATATATTTT. It specifies CASSVALVGGPSGNTIYF.

The chain couples TRBV10-1 to TRBJ2-2; 10 bases agree with TRBD1. Trimming removed 5 bases from V and 6 bases from J; junction bases left unmatched: 3. Per germline, CDR1 WNHNN and CDR2 SYGVQD (reference sequence). This CDR3 spans 14 amino acids. The CDR3 nucleotides read TGCGCCAGCAGTCCCGACAGGGGGCCCGGGGAGCTGTTTTTT. This codes for CASSPDRGPGELFF.

The rearrangement links TRBV28 to TRBJ2-3; D is undetermined. V was pared by 9 bases and J by 0 bases, with 10 bases between. Germline CDR1 MDHEN, CDR2 SYDVKM. There are 13 residues in the CDR3. In DNA, the CDR3 is TGTGCCAGTACAGTTCCTAGCACAGATACGCAGTATTTT. Translating it yields CASTVPSTDTQYF.

The chain uses TRBV27 and TRBJ1-1, with D uncertain. CDR1 and CDR2 (germline): MNHEY, SMNVEV (reference sequence). The CDR3 totals 15 residues. V was pared by 3 bases and J by 0 bases, with 11 bases between. The CDR3 loop is CASSFEFPLNTEAFF. The CDR3 DNA follows: TGTGCCAGCAGTTTCGAATTTCCACTGAACACTGAAGCTTTCTTT.

V gene TRBV5-6 combines with J gene TRBJ2-5; 11 nucleotides align to TRBD2. Germline CDR1 and CDR2: SGHDT and YYEEEE. The CDR3 sequence is 15 residues long. V trimming: 4 bases; J trimming: 5 bases; junction bases outside the gene matches: 7. In DNA form, the CDR3 reads TGTGCCAGCAGCGCTAGCGGGGGGCGCGTCGAGACCCAGTACTTC. This encodes CASSASGGRVETQYF. The whole variable domain, remainder taken from reference TRBV5-6 and TRBJ2-5, is DAGVTQSPTHLIKTRGQQVTLRCSPKSGHDTVSWYQQALGQGPQFIFQYYEEEERQRGNFPDRFSGHQFPNYSSELNVNALLLGDSALYLCASSASGGRVETQYFGPGTRLLVL.

The CDR3, as DNA: TGTGCCAGCAGCTTTGGTACAGGCGGGTCTTACGAGCAGTACTTC. Amino acid sequence: CASSFGTGGSYEQYF. The chain couples TRBV5-6 to TRBJ2-7; D possibly uses TRBD1 or TRBD2 (5 bases each). The CDR3 length is 15 residues. V was shortened by 2 bases and J by 4 bases, with 16 bases between the two germline ends. From germline, CDR1 is SGHDT and CDR2 YYEEEE.

The chain joins TRBV28 to TRBJ1-5; the match to TRBD1 covers 7 bases. CDR1 and CDR2 (germline): MDHEN, SYDVKM. This CDR3 comprises 13 residues. V was pared by 5 bases and J by 6 bases, with 4 bases of the junction left unmatched. The CDR3 DNA reads TGTGCCAGCAGTCAGACAGGGCCTCAGCCCCAGCATTTT. This encodes CASSQTGPQPQHF.

J is TRBJ2-1 and V is TRBV5-1; D is ambiguous. Germline CDR1 and CDR2: SGHRS and YFSETQ. V was shortened by 0 bases and J by 8 bases, with 9 bases between the two germline ends. The CDR3 contains 13 residues. The CDR3 loop is CASSLANGDEQFF. In DNA, the CDR3 is TGCGCCAGCAGCTTGGCCAATGGGGATGAGCAGTTCTTC. The whole variable domain, filled in from reference TRBV5-1 and TRBJ2-1, reads KAGVTQTPRYLIKTRGQQVTLSCSPISGHRSVSWYQQTPGQGLQFLFEYFSETQRNKGNFPGRFSGRQFSNSRSEMNVSTLELGDSALYLCASSLANGDEQFFGPGTRLTVL.

J is TRBJ2-3 and V is TRBV2; unclear D gene. V lost 4 bases to trimming and J lost 2 bases, with 10 bases between them. Germline CDR1 and CDR2: SNHLY and FYNNEI. This CDR3 is built from 14 residues. CDR3 coding DNA: TGTGCCAGCAGTGGGACGGCCTTCACAGATACGCAGTATTTT. Protein product: CASSGTAFTDTQYF.

This sequence joins TRBV4-1 and TRBJ2-5; D gene uncertain. The length of the CDR3 is 16 residues. The V gene's germline CDR1 is MGHRA and CDR2 YSYEKL. Trimming stripped 4 bases from V and 1 base from J, with 16 bases between. CDR3 protein: CASSRLAFVSQETQYF. In DNA form, the CDR3 reads TGCGCCAGCAGCCGATTAGCCTTTGTTAGCCAAGAGACCCAGTACTTC.

This chain connects TRBV11-2 to TRBJ2-3, with D tentatively TRBD1 (8 bases). Trimming stripped 4 bases from V and 1 base from J, with 15 bases between. The CDR3 sequence is 16 residues long. Germline CDR1 is SGHAT and CDR2 is FQNNGV. CDR3 amino acids: CASSSITGGGTDTQYF. In nucleotides, the CDR3 is TGTGCCAGCAGCTCAATCACAGGGGGGGGCACAGATACGCAGTATTTT.

V usage is TRBV30 and J usage is TRBJ2-1; D is possibly TRBD2 (6 bases). The V gene lost 0 bases and the J gene lost 7 bases, with 10 bases spanning the gap. Per germline, CDR1 GTSNPN and CDR2 SVGIG (reference sequence). CDR3 size: 13 residues. The CDR3 bases are TGTGCCTGGAGTGTACTAGCTTTTAATGAGCAGTTCTTC. Protein: CAWSVLAFNEQFF.

The CDR3 DNA is TGTGCCACCAGCAGACTGCGCGACGGGAGTCCTCCGGAGCAGTTCTTC. This encodes CATSRLRDGSPPEQFF. V and J are TRBV15 and TRBJ2-1; perhaps TRBD2 as D (6 bases). CDR3 size: 16 residues. CDR1 is LNHNV, CDR2 YYDKDF, per germline (reference sequence). Trimming took off 2 bases at V and 10 bases at J, with 21 bases between the two ends.

V gene TRBV6-4 combines with J gene TRBJ2-7; D is unresolved. This CDR3 comprises 10 residues. Germline V gene lookup returns CDR1 MRHNA and CDR2 SNTAGT. V lost 4 bases, J lost 5 bases, and 3 bases lay in between. The CDR3 is CASSGHEQYF. The CDR3 nucleotides are TGTGCCAGCAGTGGGCACGAGCAGTACTTC.

This sequence joins TRBV7-8 and TRBJ1-1, with TRBD1 matching 9 bases. The CDR3 sequence is 18 residues long. Trimming took 5 bases from V and 1 from J; bases not matched to a gene: 14. Germline V gives CDR1 SGHVS, CDR2 FQNEAQ. The CDR3 here is CASSAKQGARLGNTEAFF. The DNA of the CDR3 is TGTGCCAGCAGCGCAAAACAGGGGGCGCGGTTAGGGAACACTGAAGCTTTCTTT. The full variable domain, its missing parts supplied by reference TRBV7-8 and TRBJ1-1, is GAGVSQSPRYKVAKRGQDVALRCDPISGHVSLFWYQQALGQGPEFLTYFQNEAQLDKSGLPSDRFFAERPEGSVSTLKIQRTQQEDSAVYLCASSAKQGARLGNTEAFFGQGTRLTVV.

This clone was recorded once. The CDR3 DNA reads as TGTGCCAGTCGAGCTAGCGCCTCCTACGAGCAGTACTTC. Its translation: CASRASASYEQYF. This chain links TRBV19 with TRBJ2-7; perhaps TRBD2 as D (6 bases). This CDR3 contains 13 residues. V gave up 8 bases and J gave up 0 bases, with 11 bases separating them. CDR1 is LNHDA, CDR2 SQIVND, per germline (reference sequence). Drawing the rest from reference TRBV19 and TRBJ2-7, the complete variable domain is DGGITQSPKYLFRKEGQNVTLSCEQNLNHDAMYWYRQDPGQGLRLIYYSQIVNDFQKGDIAEGYSVSREKKESFPLTVTSAQKNPTAFYLCASRASASYEQYFGPGTRLTVT.

This clone was observed a single time. This rearrangement joins TRBV5-1 to TRBJ1-2; D is possibly TRBD1 (5 bases). The CDR3 totals 17 residues. V was shortened by 2 bases and J by 4 bases, with 21 bases between the two germline ends. Germline V gene data show CDR1 as SGHRS and CDR2 as YFSETQ. CDR3 bases: TGCGCCAGCAGCTTCCCAGGGAGGAAAAACCTGGGCTATGGCTACACCTTC. Translated, it gives CASSFPGRKNLGYGYTF.

The genes are TRBV7-2 and TRBJ2-7; D perhaps matches TRBD2 (6 bases). Trimming cost V 2 bases and J 1 base, with 15 bases left between them. Germline-derived CDR1 and CDR2 are SGHTA and FQGNSA. The CDR3 has 16 residues. The CDR3 bases are TGTGCCAGCAGCTTAATCGCGGGATTTAGGTCCTACGAGCAGTACTTC. Encoded protein: CASSLIAGFRSYEQYF.

The V and J genes are TRBV28 and TRBJ1-5, with D possibly being TRBD1 (5 bases). The ends were cut back, 1 base at V and 4 bases at J, with 11 bases in the middle. The germline gives CDR1 MDHEN, CDR2 SYDVKM. The CDR3 runs to 15 residues. The CDR3 here is CASSLYRDSNQPQHF. The DNA for the CDR3 is TGTGCCAGCAGTTTATACCGGGACTCAAATCAGCCCCAGCATTTT.